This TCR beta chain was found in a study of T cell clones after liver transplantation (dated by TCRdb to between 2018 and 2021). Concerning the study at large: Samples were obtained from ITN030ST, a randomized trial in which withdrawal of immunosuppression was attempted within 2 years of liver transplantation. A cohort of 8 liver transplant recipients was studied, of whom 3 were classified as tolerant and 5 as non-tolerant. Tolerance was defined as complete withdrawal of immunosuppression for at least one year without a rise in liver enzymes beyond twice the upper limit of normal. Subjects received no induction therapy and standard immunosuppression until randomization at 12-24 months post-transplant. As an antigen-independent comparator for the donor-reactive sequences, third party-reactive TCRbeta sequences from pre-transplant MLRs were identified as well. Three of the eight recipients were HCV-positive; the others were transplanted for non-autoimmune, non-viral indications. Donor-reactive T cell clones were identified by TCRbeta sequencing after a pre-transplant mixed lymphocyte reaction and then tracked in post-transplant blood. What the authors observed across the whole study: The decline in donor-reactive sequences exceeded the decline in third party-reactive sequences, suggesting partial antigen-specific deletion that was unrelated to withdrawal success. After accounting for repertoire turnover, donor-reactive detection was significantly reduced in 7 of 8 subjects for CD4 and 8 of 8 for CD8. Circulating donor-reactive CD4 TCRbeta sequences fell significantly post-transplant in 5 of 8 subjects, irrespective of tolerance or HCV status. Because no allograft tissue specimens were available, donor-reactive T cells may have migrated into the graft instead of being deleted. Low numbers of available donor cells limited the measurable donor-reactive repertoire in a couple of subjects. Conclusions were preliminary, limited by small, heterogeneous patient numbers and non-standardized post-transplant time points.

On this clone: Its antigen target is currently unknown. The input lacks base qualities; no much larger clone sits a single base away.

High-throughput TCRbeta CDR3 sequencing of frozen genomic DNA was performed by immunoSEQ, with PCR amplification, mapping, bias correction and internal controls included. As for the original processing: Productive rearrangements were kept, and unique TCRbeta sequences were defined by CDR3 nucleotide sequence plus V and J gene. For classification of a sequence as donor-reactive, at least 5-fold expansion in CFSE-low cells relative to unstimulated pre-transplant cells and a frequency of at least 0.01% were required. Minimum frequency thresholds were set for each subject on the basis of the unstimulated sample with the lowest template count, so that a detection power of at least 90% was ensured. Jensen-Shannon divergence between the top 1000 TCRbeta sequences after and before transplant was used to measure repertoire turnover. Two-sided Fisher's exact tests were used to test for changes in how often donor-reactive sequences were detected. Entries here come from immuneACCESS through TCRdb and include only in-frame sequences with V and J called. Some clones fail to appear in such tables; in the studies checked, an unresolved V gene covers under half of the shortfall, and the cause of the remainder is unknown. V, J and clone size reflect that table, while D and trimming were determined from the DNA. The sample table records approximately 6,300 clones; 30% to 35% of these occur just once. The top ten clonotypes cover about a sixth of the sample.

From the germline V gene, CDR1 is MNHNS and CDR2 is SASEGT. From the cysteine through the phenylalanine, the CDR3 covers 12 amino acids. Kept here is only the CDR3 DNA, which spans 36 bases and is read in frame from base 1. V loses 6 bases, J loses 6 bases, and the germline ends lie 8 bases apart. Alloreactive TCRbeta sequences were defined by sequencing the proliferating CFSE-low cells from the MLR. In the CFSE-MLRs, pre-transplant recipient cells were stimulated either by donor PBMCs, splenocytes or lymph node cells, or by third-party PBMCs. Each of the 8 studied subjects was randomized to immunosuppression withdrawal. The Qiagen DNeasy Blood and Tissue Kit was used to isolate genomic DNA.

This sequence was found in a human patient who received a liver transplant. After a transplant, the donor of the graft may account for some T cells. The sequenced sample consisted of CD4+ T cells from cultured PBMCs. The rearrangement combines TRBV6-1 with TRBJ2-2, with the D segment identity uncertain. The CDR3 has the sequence CASRQTSGELFF. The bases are TGTGCCAGCAGGCAGACTTCCGGGGAGCTGTTTTTT.